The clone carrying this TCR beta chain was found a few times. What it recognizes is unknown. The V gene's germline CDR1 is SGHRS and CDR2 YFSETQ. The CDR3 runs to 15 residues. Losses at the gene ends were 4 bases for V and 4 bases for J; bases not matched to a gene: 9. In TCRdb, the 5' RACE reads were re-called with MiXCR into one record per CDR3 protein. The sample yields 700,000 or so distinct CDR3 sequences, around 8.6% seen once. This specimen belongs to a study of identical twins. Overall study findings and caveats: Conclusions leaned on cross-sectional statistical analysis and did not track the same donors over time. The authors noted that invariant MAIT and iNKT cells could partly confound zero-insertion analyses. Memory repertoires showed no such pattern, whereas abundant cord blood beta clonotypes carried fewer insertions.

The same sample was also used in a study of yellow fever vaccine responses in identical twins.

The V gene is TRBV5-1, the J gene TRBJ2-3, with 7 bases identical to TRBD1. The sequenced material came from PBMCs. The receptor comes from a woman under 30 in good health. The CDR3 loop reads CASSRGRGPADTQYF. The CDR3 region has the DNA TGCGCCAGCAGCCGGGGAAGGGGGCCGGCAGATACGCAGTATTTT.